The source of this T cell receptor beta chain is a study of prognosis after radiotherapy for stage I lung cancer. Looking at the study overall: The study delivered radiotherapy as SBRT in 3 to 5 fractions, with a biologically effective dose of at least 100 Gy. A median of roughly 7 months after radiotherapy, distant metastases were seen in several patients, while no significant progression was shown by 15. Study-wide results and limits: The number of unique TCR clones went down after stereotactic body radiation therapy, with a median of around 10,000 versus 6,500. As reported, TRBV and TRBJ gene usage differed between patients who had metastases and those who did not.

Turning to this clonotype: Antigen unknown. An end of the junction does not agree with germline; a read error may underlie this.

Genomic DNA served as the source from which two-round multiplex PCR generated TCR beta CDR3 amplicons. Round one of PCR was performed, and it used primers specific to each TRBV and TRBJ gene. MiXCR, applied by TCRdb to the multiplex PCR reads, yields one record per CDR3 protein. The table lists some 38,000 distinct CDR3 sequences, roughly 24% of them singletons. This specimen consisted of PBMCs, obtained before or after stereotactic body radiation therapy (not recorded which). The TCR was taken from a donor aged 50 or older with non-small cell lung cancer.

DNA for the CDR3: TGCCAGCAGCCCCTAGACAGGGTTGAAGGCTACACCTTC. As protein: CQQPLDRVEGYTF. The chain recombines TRBV5-5 with TRBJ1-2; 7 bases fit TRBD1. The germline CDR1 and CDR2 sequences are SGHKS and YYEKEE (reference sequence). This CDR3 spans 13 amino acids.